This paragraph reports one TCR beta chain. Its antigen is unidentified. The CDR3 length is 14 residues. Germline assignment: CDR1 SGHTA and CDR2 FQGNSA. The data stem from a study of T cells expressing NK-cell markers. On the study more broadly: Most of the eight sequenced donors tested HCMV-seropositive; one tested seronegative.

TCRdb reprocessed the 5' RACE reads and reports one entry per CDR3 protein, with no DNA. In all, the sample yields under 200,000 distinct CDR3 sequences. General study findings and limits: The dominant NKG2C+ clonotypes represented about 1.0-7.0% of CD8+ T cells in over 5 donors.

This TCR came from a woman aged 18-70 years in good health. Sequences were obtained from blood T cells: a sorted CD56 or NKG2C T cell subset, CD4+ or CD8+ T cells, or bulk PBMC T cells (not recorded which). V usage is TRBV7-2 and J usage is TRBJ2-3; the TCRdb call, TRBD1, lacks DNA for checking. The CDR3 spells CASSLVRGRDTQYF.